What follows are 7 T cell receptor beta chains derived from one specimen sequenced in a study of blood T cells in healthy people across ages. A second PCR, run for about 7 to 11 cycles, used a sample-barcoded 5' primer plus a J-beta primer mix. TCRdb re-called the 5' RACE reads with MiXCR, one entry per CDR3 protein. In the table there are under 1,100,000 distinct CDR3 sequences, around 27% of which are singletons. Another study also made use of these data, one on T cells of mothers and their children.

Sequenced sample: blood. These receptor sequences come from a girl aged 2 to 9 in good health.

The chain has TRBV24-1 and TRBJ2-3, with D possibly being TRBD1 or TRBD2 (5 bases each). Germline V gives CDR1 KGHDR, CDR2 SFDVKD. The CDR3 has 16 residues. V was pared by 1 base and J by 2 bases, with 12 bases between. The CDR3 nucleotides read TGTGCCACCAGTGATTTCGGGGACCTACCCACAGATACGCAGTATTTT. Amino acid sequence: CATSDFGDLPTDTQYF.

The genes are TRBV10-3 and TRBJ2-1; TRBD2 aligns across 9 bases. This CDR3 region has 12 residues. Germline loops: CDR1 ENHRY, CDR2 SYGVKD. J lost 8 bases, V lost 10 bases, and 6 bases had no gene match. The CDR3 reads CATYSGGDEQFF. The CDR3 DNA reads TGTGCCACCTATAGCGGGGGAGATGAGCAGTTCTTC.

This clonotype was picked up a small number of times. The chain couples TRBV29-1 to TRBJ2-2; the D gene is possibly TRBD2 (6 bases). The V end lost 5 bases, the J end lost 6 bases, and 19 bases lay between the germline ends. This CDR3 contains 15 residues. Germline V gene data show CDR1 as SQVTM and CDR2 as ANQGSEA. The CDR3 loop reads CSVPLEGNLAGELFF. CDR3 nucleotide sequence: TGCAGCGTTCCATTGGAGGGTAACCTGGCCGGGGAGCTGTTTTTT.

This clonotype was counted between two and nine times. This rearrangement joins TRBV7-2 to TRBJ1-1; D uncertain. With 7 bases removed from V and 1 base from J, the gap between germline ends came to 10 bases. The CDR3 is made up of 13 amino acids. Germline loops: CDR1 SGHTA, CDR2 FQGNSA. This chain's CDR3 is CASILNRNTEAFF. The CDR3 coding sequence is TGTGCCAGCATTCTTAACAGGAACACTGAAGCTTTCTTT.

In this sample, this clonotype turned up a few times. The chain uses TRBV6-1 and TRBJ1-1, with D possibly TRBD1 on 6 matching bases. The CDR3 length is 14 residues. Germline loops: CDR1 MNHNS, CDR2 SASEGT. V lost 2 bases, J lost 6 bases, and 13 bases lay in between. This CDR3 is CASSETTGTAEAFF. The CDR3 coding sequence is TGTGCCAGCAGTGAAACTACAGGGACGGCTGAAGCTTTCTTT.

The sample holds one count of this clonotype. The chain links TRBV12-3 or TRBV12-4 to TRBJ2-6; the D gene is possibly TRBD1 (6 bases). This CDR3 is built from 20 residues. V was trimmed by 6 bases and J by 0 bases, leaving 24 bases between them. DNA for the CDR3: TGTGCCAGCAGCCTATGGCCGAACAGGGTGAGGCCCTCTGGGGCCAACGTCCTGACTTTC. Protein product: CASSLWPNRVRPSGANVLTF.

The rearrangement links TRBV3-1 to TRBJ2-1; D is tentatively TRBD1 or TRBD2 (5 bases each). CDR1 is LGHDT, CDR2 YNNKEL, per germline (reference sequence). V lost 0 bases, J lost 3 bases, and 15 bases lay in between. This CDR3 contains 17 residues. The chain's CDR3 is CASSQESLGVLYNEQFF. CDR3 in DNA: TGTGCCAGCAGCCAAGAAAGTCTGGGGGTCCTCTACAATGAGCAGTTCTTC.